The 6 T cell receptor beta chains in this list originate from one sample, sequenced in a study of T cells in Graves' hyperthyroidism and ophthalmopathy. TCR beta CDR3 regions were amplified from RNA transcripts. HTBI primers were the set used in a first-round RT-PCR of the TCR CDR3. One entry per CDR3 protein, called by TCRdb with MiXCR from the multiplex PCR reads. Of roughly 400,000 distinct CDR3 sequences listed, 25% are singletons. Sample: blood. The source of these receptors is a man in his fifties with Graves' hyperthyroidism.

This clonotype was seen ten or more times. The V gene is TRBV28, the J gene TRBJ2-3, with D hard to call. V was clipped by 4 bases and J by 6 bases, with 17 bases between them. The CDR3 runs to 15 residues. The germline gives CDR1 MDHEN, CDR2 SYDVKM. CDR3 in amino acids: CASSYQPGLVDTQYF. CDR3 coding DNA: TGTGCCAGCAGTTACCAACCCGGCCTTGTTGATACGCAGTATTTT.

This clonotype has a count of ten or more. The rearrangement joins TRBV6-1 to TRBJ1-1; D is possibly TRBD1 (5 bases). This CDR3 has 13 residues. Trimming stripped 8 bases from V and 0 bases from J, with 10 bases between. Germline V CDR1 and CDR2: MNHNS, SASEGT. The CDR3 DNA follows: TGTGCCAGCTCGGGGGGGATGAACACTGAAGCTTTCTTT. It is translated as CASSGGMNTEAFF.

To note about this clonotype: A read error may explain this, as a much larger clone is one base away. The J gene is TRBJ2-1, the V gene TRBV5-1; maybe TRBD2 (5 bases). The CDR3 is made up of 15 amino acids. With 4 bases removed from V and 4 bases from J, the gap between germline ends came to 15 bases. Germline V gene lookup returns CDR1 SGHRS and CDR2 YFSETQ. The CDR3 DNA reads TGCGCCAGCAGCCGCGGGTTTAGCGAGTACAATGAGCAGTTCTTC. This gives the protein CASSRGFSEYNEQFF.

This clonotype was detected only a few times. As DNA, the CDR3 is TGCAGTGCTAGAGCCCTCAGAGGGGATCCCTCAACTAATGAAAAACTGTTTTTT. Encoded protein: CSARALRGDPSTNEKLFF. The V call is TRBV20-1, the J call TRBJ1-4; D is possibly TRBD1 (5 bases). The CDR3 covers 18 residues. V lost 1 base and J 0 bases, leaving 18 bases between the germline ends. Per the germline V gene, CDR1 is DFQATT and CDR2 is SNEGSKA (reference sequence).

The V call is TRBV5-5, the J call TRBJ2-7; a weak D match, TRBD1 (5 bases). CDR3 size: 15 residues. Germline V gene lookup returns CDR1 SGHKS and CDR2 YYEKEE (reference sequence). Trimming removed 4 bases at V and 0 bases at J, with 14 bases between. The CDR3 spells CASSVGHQTSYEQYF. CDR3 DNA sequence: TGTGCCAGCAGCGTGGGGCACCAAACCTCCTACGAGCAGTACTTC.

This clonotype was recorded only once. This chain joins TRBV5-6 and TRBJ2-4; 8 bases map to TRBD2. The CDR3 loop spans 15 amino acids. Germline CDR1 and CDR2: SGHDT and YYEEEE. V shed 3 bases, J shed 3 bases, and the junction held 5 bases outside the gene matches. CDR3 nucleotide sequence: TGTGCCAGCAGCTCGCTAGCGGGCAACAAAAACATTCAGTACTTC. Protein: CASSSLAGNKNIQYF. Complete variable domain (other parts from reference TRBV5-6 and TRBJ2-4): DAGVTQSPTHLIKTRGQQVTLRCSPKSGHDTVSWYQQALGQGPQFIFQYYEEEERQRGNFPDRFSGHQFPNYSSELNVNALLLGDSALYLCASSSLAGNKNIQYFGAGTRLSVL.